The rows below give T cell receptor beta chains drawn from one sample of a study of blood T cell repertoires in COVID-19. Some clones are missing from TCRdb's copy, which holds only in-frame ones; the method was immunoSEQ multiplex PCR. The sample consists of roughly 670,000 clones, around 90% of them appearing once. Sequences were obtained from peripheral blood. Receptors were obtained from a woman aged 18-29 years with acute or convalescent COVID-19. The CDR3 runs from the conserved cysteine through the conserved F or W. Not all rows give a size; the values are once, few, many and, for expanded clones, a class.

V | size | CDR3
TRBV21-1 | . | CASSKKGRAFF
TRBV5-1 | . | CASSLDRAGTEAFF
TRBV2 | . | CASKREDGNQPQHF
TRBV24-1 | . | CATSDHGGTGGEKLFF
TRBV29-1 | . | CSAISQGFEQYF
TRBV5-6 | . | CASSLRTGGVQPQHF
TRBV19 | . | CASSAGQITEAFF
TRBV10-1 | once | CASRGTSGGVGSTDTQYF
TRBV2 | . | CASANRGLTFQSSYNSPLHF
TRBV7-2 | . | CASSLSQGDGYTF
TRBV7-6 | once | CASSYSGDTQYF
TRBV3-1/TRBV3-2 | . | CASSPRDRSYNEQFF
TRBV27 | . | CASSTDRASQPQHF
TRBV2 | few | CASSERGGIGYGYTF
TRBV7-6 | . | CASSLLGQGTTEAFF
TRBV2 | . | CASSATGDYGYTF
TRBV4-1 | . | CASSHSVDYYEQYF
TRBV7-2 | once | CASSRDRVYEQYF
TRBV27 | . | CASRSGQGYYNEQFF
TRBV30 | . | CAWTVGGAGEAFF
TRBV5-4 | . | CASSLGGMNTGELFF
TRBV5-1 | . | CASSFRGYEQYF
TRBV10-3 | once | CAIKQGDYGYTF
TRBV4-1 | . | CASSQVGQINEKLFF
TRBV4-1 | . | CASSQGAGGYEQYF
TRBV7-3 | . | CASSLTDRGRSPLHF